This is a list of T cell receptor beta chains from one sample in a study of spatial heterogeneity in lung cancer. TCRdb independently ran MiXCR on the 5' RACE reads; one entry per CDR3 protein. The table shows approximately 20,000 distinct CDR3 sequences, with about 4.5% occurring only once. The sequences come from PBMCs, collected at surgery. The receptor source for this set is a male donor with early-stage non-small cell lung cancer. Each CDR3 is given with its conserved first and last residue. Fields, in order: clone size, D gene, J gene, V gene, CDR3 protein, CDR3 DNA. A D gene is named only where the DNA matches it firmly. Clone size appears in some rows only: once, few, many, or a class for an expanded clone.

>many|-|TRBJ1-1|TRBV30
CAWRPRWTEAFF
TGTGCCTGGAGGCCGAGGTGGACTGAAGCTTTCTTT
>many|TRBD1|TRBJ1-1|TRBV9
CASSADRGKAFF
TGTGCCAGCAGCGCGGACAGGGGGAAAGCTTTCTTT
>many|TRBD1|TRBJ2-3|TRBV28
CASSHRDSSTDTQYF
TGTGCCAGCAGTCACCGGGACAGTAGCACAGATACGCAGTATTTT
>many|-|TRBJ2-7|TRBV12-3/TRBV12-4
CASSRQVISYEQYF
TGTGCCAGCAGCAGACAGGTGATCTCCTACGAGCAGTACTTC
>many|-|TRBJ1-6|TRBV3-1
CASSQDTRNSPLHF
TGTGCCAGCAGCCAAGATACGAGGAATTCACCCCTCCACTTT
>many|TRBD2|TRBJ2-7|TRBV11-2
CASSFRRLAATPYEQYF
TGTGCCAGCAGCTTCCGTCGACTAGCGGCTACGCCCTACGAGCAGTACTTC
>-|-|TRBJ2-1|TRBV6-2/TRBV6-3
CASGWSNEQFF
TGTGCCAGCGGGTGGTCCAATGAGCAGTTCTTC
>many|-|TRBJ1-2|TRBV5-1
CASSLGARNYGYTF
TGCGCCAGCAGCTTGGGGGCCAGAAACTATGGCTACACCTTC
>many|TRBD1|TRBJ1-1|TRBV7-2
CASSHDGTALEAFF
TGTGCCAGCAGCCACGACGGGACAGCCCTTGAAGCTTTCTTT
>many|-|TRBJ1-4|TRBV19
CASNLGSTAEKLFF
TGTGCCAGTAACCTGGGGAGCACCGCGGAAAAACTGTTTTTT
>many|-|TRBJ1-1|TRBV9
CASSKANTEAFF
TGTGCCAGCAGCAAAGCGAACACTGAAGCTTTCTTT
>few|TRBD1|TRBJ1-1|TRBV11-2
CASSLDKGTVPSRDTEAFF
TGTGCCAGCAGCTTAGATAAAGGGACAGTCCCCTCCCGTGACACTGAAGCTTTCTTT
>many|-|TRBJ2-1|TRBV15
CATSNSGAYSYNEQFF
TGTGCCACCAGCAATTCGGGGGCCTACTCCTACAATGAGCAGTTCTTC
>many|TRBD1|TRBJ2-3|TRBV11-3
CASSPHLTGTDTQYF
TGTGCCAGCAGCCCTCACCTGACAGGGACAGATACGCAGTATTTT
>many|-|TRBJ1-6|TRBV28
CASSPGDLFNSPLHF
TGTGCCAGCAGTCCAGGGGACTTGTTTAATTCACCCCTCCACTTT
>many|-|TRBJ2-6|TRBV7-2
CASSPQGTGANVLTF
TGTGCCAGCAGCCCTCAGGGAACTGGGGCCAACGTCCTGACTTTC
>many|TRBD1|TRBJ1-6|TRBV10-3
CASAGGSGLLSPLHF
TGTGCCTCGGCAGGGGGGTCAGGGCTACTTTCACCCCTCCACTTT
>many|-|TRBJ2-2|TRBV7-9
CASSLIRGADTGELFF
TGTGCCAGCAGCTTAATCCGGGGGGCGGATACCGGGGAGCTGTTTTTT
>many|TRBD1|TRBJ2-7|TRBV6-5
CASSHQQGASYEQYF
TGTGCCAGCAGCCATCAACAGGGGGCTTCCTACGAGCAGTACTTC
>many|TRBD1|TRBJ1-1|TRBV30
CAWSGRQGTMHTEAFF
TGTGCCTGGAGTGGGCGACAGGGGACAATGCACACTGAAGCTTTCTTT
>many|-|TRBJ2-3|TRBV7-2
CASSLDGSTDTQYF
TGTGCCAGCAGCTTAGACGGAAGCACAGATACGCAGTATTTT
>many|TRBD2|TRBJ2-5|TRBV7-6
CASSLGTSGQETQYF
TGTGCCAGCAGCCTAGGGACTAGCGGGCAAGAGACCCAGTACTTC
>medium-sized|TRBD2|TRBJ2-5|TRBV4-2
CASSNGASGNEFQYF
TGTGCCAGCAGCAATGGGGCTAGCGGAAACGAATTCCAGTACTTC